These 23 T cell receptor beta chains were all obtained from the same sample, sequenced in a study of T cell responses to AZD1222 COVID-19 vaccine. Assay: immunoSEQ multiplex PCR; the TCRdb copy retains only in-frame clones and omits some. The data show about 92,000 clones, just over 85% seen once. The sample was peripheral blood, taken on day 0 of AZD1222 vaccination. The receptors here all came from an adult in good health.

The chain combines TRBV30 with TRBJ1-4, with TRBD1 matching over 7 bases. The CDR3 contains 15 residues. Losses at the gene ends were 3 bases for V and 5 bases for J; bases not matched to a gene: 9. Germline CDR1 and CDR2: GTSNPN and SVGIG (reference sequence). CDR3 bases: TGTGCCTGGAGCGCAGCAGGGGGGAAAAATGAAAAACTGTTTTTT. Its protein is CAWSAAGGKNEKLFF.

This sequence joins TRBV11-2 and TRBJ2-5, with D possibly being TRBD2 (5 bases). The germline gives CDR1 SGHAT, CDR2 FQNNGV. The CDR3 is made up of 14 amino acids. Trimming left V 1 base short and J 5 bases short, with 11 bases between. CDR3 sequence (DNA): TGTGCCAGCAGCTTAGTTTCAGGCGGGGAGACCCAGTACTTC. Protein product: CASSLVSGGETQYF.

The V call is TRBV19, the J call TRBJ2-7; 9 nucleotides agree with TRBD1. The CDR3 totals 16 residues. The trim removed 3 bases at V and 4 bases at J, leaving 10 bases unmatched. Germline V CDR1 and CDR2: LNHDA, SQIVND (reference sequence). CDR3 DNA sequence: TGTGCCAGTAGTATCAACGCCGGGACAGGGACGTACGAGCAGTACTTC. It specifies CASSINAGTGTYEQYF.

V is TRBV7-2 and J is TRBJ2-4, with 10 positions matching TRBD1. CDR1 and CDR2 from the germline V gene are SGHTA and FQGNSA. Trimming at V came to 5 bases and at J to 7 bases, leaving 20 bases not matched to a gene. CDR3 size: 19 residues. The CDR3 spells CASSPRWEPGQGLKNIQYF. CDR3 bases: TGTGCCAGCAGCCCTAGATGGGAGCCGGGACAGGGGCTTAAGAACATTCAGTACTTC.

The CDR3 is CASSITGTVNTEAFF. In DNA form, the CDR3 reads TGTGCCAGTAGTATAACCGGGACAGTCAACACTGAAGCTTTCTTT. This chain links TRBV19 with TRBJ1-1, with TRBD1 identical over 7 bases. CDR3 size: 15 residues. V lost 2 bases to trimming and J lost 2 bases; unmatched junction nucleotides: 5. Germline assignment: CDR1 LNHDA and CDR2 SQIVND (reference sequence). The whole variable domain, remainder taken from reference TRBV19 and TRBJ1-1, is DGGITQSPKYLFRKEGQNVTLSCEQNLNHDAMYWYRQDPGQGLRLIYYSQIVNDFQKGDIAEGYSVSREKKESFPLTVTSAQKNPTAFYLCASSITGTVNTEAFFGQGTRLTVV.

V usage is TRBV19 and J usage is TRBJ2-2; D uncertain. Germline V lookup: CDR1 LNHDA, CDR2 SQIVND (reference sequence). V dropped 5 bases and J dropped 0 bases, with 7 bases sitting between them. The CDR3 has 14 residues. The CDR3 reads CASSEVANTGELFF. The CDR3 DNA sequence: TGTGCCAGTAGTGAGGTGGCGAACACCGGGGAGCTGTTTTTT.

This clone qualifies as medium-sized. The chain links TRBV27 to TRBJ2-5, with 11 bases that match TRBD2. This CDR3 is 17 amino acids long. The V gene's germline CDR1 is MNHEY and CDR2 SMNVEV (reference sequence). V gave up 5 bases and J gave up 2 bases; unmatched junction bases: 10. The CDR3 sequence is CASSPIAGGPAQETQYF. For the CDR3, the DNA is TGTGCCAGCAGTCCTATAGCGGGGGGGCCGGCGCAAGAGACCCAGTACTTC.

The rearrangement joins TRBV5-4 to TRBJ2-3; D is undetermined. This CDR3 has 13 amino acids. V was pared by 0 bases and J by 2 bases, with 4 bases between. CDR1 is SGHNT and CDR2 is YYREEE in the germline V gene (reference sequence). The CDR3 bases are TGTGCCAGCAGCTTGGGTTTCACAGATACGCAGTATTTT. This translates into CASSLGFTDTQYF.

This clone has a handful of counts. V is TRBV5-6 and J is TRBJ1-2; D possibly corresponds to TRBD1 (5 bases). Per the germline V gene, CDR1 is SGHDT and CDR2 is YYEEEE. The CDR3 extends over 16 amino acids. Trimming pared 7 bases from V and 0 bases from J, leaving 19 bases between. CDR3: CASLPYRGNPNYGYTF. The CDR3 DNA reads TGTGCCAGCCTCCCCTATAGGGGAAACCCTAACTATGGCTACACCTTC.

The chain combines TRBV10-2 with TRBJ1-1, with a tentative D call TRBD1 (5 bases). CDR3 size: 13 residues. Germline values: CDR1 WSHSY, CDR2 SAAADI. Trimming removed 6 bases from V and 3 bases from J, with 11 bases in between. CDR3 amino acids: CASSRQTYTEAFF. In DNA, the CDR3 is TGCGCCAGCAGCAGACAGACCTACACTGAAGCTTTCTTT.

This chain links TRBV6-5 with TRBJ2-2; no definite D call. Germline CDR1 MNHEY, CDR2 SVGAGI. The germline V and J ends were trimmed by 7 bases and 7 bases, with 7 bases remaining between them. The length of the CDR3 is 11 residues. In DNA, the CDR3 is TGTGCCAGCACTAAGATCGGGGAGCTGTTTTTT. This sequence encodes CASTKIGELFF.

In DNA form, the CDR3 reads TGTGCCAGCAGGCCCCTGGGACAGTCGAACACTGAAGCTTTCTTT. It translates to CASRPLGQSNTEAFF. The chain uses TRBV27 and TRBJ1-1; the match to TRBD1 covers 7 bases. J was trimmed by 1 base and V by 6 bases; bases with no gene match: 8. The CDR3 runs to 15 residues. The V gene's germline CDR1 is MNHEY and CDR2 SMNVEV (reference sequence).

The genes are TRBV6-5 and TRBJ2-5; the match to TRBD2 covers 8 bases. The CDR3 is 15 amino acids. Germline-derived CDR1 and CDR2 are MNHEY and SVGAGI. With V trimmed by 0 bases and J by 7 bases, 7 bases remained unmatched. This CDR3 is CASSYSGTRSGTQYF. In DNA, the CDR3 is TGTGCCAGCAGTTACTCGGGGACTAGAAGCGGGACCCAGTACTTC.

The chain uses TRBV2 and TRBJ1-1; D possibly corresponds to TRBD1 (5 bases). Trimming removed 6 bases from V and 8 bases from J, with 16 bases in between. The CDR3 runs to 13 residues. From germline, CDR1 is SNHLY and CDR2 FYNNEI. CDR3: CASSEPGAQEAFF. As DNA, the CDR3 is TGTGCCAGCAGCGAGCCCGGGGCCCAAGAAGCTTTCTTT.

The chain has TRBV18 and TRBJ1-3, with 11 bases lining up with TRBD1. Trimming removed 2 bases from V and 0 bases from J; junction bases left unmatched: 3. From germline, CDR1 is KGHSH and CDR2 LQKENI. The CDR3 extends over 17 amino acids. In DNA, the CDR3 is TGTGCCAGCTCACCAAGGACAGGGGGCTCCTCTGGAAACACCATATATTTT. It translates to CASSPRTGGSSGNTIYF.

This clone occurred a few times. The chain combines TRBV5-5 with TRBJ2-7; no clear D gene. Germline CDR1 and CDR2: SGHKS and YYEKEE (reference sequence). Trimming removed 8 bases at V and 3 bases at J, with 6 bases between. The CDR3 has 10 amino acids. CDR3 in DNA: TGTGCCAGAGCTCACTACGAGCAGTACTTC. Protein sequence: CARAHYEQYF.

This clone was seen a handful of times. CDR3 sequence reads: CASSQQLAASTDTQYF. DNA of the CDR3: TGCGCCAGCAGCCAACAACTAGCGGCTAGCACAGATACGCAGTATTTT. The rearrangement joins TRBV5-1 to TRBJ2-3, with 8 bases lining up with TRBD2. The trim removed 4 bases at V and 0 bases at J, leaving 7 bases unmatched. CDR1 and CDR2 from the germline V gene are SGHRS and YFSETQ. The CDR3 consists of 16 residues.

The V gene is TRBV19, the J gene TRBJ1-4; D uncertain. The germline CDR1 and CDR2 sequences are LNHDA and SQIVND (reference sequence). This CDR3 is built from 15 residues. V lost 6 bases and J 8 bases, leaving 19 bases between the germline ends. This CDR3 is CASRPDGSLGEKLFF. The CDR3, as DNA: TGTGCCAGTAGGCCGGACGGGTCCTTAGGAGAAAAACTGTTTTTT.

This sequence joins TRBV12-3 or TRBV12-4 and TRBJ1-5; D remains ambiguous. The ends were cut back, 2 bases at V and 4 bases at J, with 6 bases in the middle. The CDR3 contains 13 residues. The CDR3: CASSLSENQPQHF. CDR3 DNA sequence: TGTGCCAGCAGTTTATCGGAGAATCAGCCCCAGCATTTT.

CDR3 in DNA: TGTGCCAGCAGTCGGCGGACAGGGGGTCTGAATGAAAAACTGTTTTTT. This gives the protein CASSRRTGGLNEKLFF. The V gene is TRBV28, the J gene TRBJ1-4, with 10 bases that match TRBD1. Germline lookup yields CDR1 MDHEN and CDR2 SYDVKM. V was clipped by 5 bases and J by 5 bases; unmatched bases: 8. The CDR3 has 16 amino acids.

The chain joins TRBV5-5 to TRBJ2-5, with D possibly being TRBD2 (6 bases). CDR3 length equals 14 residues. The germline V gene has CDR1 SGHKS and CDR2 YYEKEE (reference sequence). V lost 1 base and J 5 bases, leaving 12 bases between the germline ends. In DNA, the CDR3 is TGTGCCAGCAGCTTGTTCAGACGGGGGGAGACCCAGTACTTC. Protein sequence: CASSLFRRGETQYF.

The chain couples TRBV4-2 to TRBJ2-3, with D unclear. Per germline, CDR1 LGHNA and CDR2 YNFKEQ. The CDR3 contains 15 residues. Trimming took 1 base from V and 5 from J, leaving 13 bases between them. Here the CDR3 DNA reads TGTGCCAGCAGCCAAGTACCCCCAACGGTAGATACGCAGTATTTT. This gives the protein CASSQVPPTVDTQYF.

The V gene is TRBV30, the J gene TRBJ2-7; 10 bases align to TRBD2. CDR3 length equals 13 residues. Looked up from germline, CDR1 is GTSNPN and CDR2 is SVGIG (reference sequence). Germline trimming cut 2 bases from V and 5 bases from J; bases unmatched to any gene: 3. This chain's CDR3 is CAWSLAGGHEQYF. CDR3 in DNA: TGTGCCTGGAGTTTAGCGGGGGGACACGAGCAGTACTTC.